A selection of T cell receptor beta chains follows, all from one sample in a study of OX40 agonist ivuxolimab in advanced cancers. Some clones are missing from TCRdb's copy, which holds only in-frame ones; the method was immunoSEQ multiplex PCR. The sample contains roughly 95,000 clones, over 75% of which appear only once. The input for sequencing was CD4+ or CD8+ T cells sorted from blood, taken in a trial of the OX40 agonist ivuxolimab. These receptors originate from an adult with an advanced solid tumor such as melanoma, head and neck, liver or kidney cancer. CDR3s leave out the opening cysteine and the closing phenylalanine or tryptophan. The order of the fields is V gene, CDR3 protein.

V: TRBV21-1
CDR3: ASSRRGLGTQY

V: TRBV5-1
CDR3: ASSAGAEDGYT

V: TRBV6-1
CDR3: ASSEGYSGSIEQY

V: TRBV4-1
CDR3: ASSQDNSGRAWGETQY

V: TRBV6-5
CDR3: ASSYSTALGYT

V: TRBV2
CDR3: ASSRDGAGLYNEQF

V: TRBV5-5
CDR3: ASSLLWEVTDTQY

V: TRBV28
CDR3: ASNRYGTGVQPQH

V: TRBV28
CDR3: ASSLAGAIGSYEQY

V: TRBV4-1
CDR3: ASSQDRAKVGYT

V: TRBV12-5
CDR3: ASGLAGPGDGYT

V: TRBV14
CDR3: ASSQYRGTGGYNEQF

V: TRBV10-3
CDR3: AISQGQSNYGYT

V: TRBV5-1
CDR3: ASSLEQPNTGELF

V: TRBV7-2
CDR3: ASSPGVVGSVLSYEQY

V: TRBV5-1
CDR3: ASSLDGTGGARTEAF

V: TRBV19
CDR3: ASSIAGRVY

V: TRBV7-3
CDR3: ASSLTGALGIDTQY

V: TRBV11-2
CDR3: ASSSDRGQPQH

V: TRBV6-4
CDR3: ASSDYASGRPDTQY

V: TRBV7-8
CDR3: ASSQLGLGTGTGELF

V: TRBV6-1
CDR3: ASSESGWDRAIFEQY

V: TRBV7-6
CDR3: ASSRPGQGSGANVLT

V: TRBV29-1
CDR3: SVETSGTYEQY

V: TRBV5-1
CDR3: ASSRVLSGEQF

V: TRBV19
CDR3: ASSYRLEQF

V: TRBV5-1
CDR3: ASSLGTSLPEQY

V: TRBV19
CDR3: ASRRQGAWEKLF

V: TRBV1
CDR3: TSSSEQGWGPQPQH

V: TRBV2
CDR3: ASSEGGLAGGSTDTQY

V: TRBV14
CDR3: ASSQDLAGQEF

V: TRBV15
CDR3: ATSRTGANYGYT

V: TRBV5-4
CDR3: ASSLGRGGSEQY

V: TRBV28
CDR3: ASSLGGAFSNQPQH

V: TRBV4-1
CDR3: ASSQVGRLVSNEQF

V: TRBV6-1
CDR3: ASRVSSNQPQH

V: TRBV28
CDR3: ASIRQGRDTQY

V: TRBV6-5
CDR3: ASSYSREAIDTQY

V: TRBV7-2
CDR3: ASSLDSSSYNEQF

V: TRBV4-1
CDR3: ASRDLEKLF

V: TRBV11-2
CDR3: ASSILAGDPDTQY

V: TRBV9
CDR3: ASSVTAQGGGTEAF

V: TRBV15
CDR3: ATSRRADVSTDTQY

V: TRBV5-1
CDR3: ASSAGLGTVTGELF

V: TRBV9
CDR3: ASSVAWEPNYGYT

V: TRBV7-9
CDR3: ASSATGVGEKLF

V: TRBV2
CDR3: ASPFGPGQDYT

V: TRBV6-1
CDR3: ASSEVTLIPQNTQY

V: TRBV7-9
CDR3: ASSLGTGVGEQY

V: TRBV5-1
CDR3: ASSLGWQGRDEQF

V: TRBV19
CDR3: ASTPRGVNTGELF

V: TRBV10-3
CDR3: AISETPSGRVSGANVLT

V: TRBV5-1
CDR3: ASSLEGASSYNEQF

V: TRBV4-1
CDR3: ASSQGPGTSRTDTQY

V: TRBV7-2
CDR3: ASSLGTLQETQY

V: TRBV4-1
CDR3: ASSQAGTVSGANVLT

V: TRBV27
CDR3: ASSGGLQVTNTGELF

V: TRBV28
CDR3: ASSSAPGGTQY

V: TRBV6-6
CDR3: ASSADYEQY